This passage covers 9 T cell receptor beta chains from one sample sequenced in a study of STAT5B mutations in CD4+ large granular lymphocyte leukemia. The data were produced by immunoSEQ multiplex PCR, yet TCRdb's version contains in-frame clones alone and is incomplete. The sample includes about 20,000 clones, roughly 87% of them seen just once. Specimen: CD4+ T cells from blood buffy coats. These receptor sequences come from a human donor in good health.

The V gene is TRBV4-1, the J gene TRBJ2-5; TRBD1 aligns across 7 bases. The CDR3 has 17 residues. The V segment lost 0 bases and the J segment 5 bases; nucleotides outside the gene matches: 12. Germline loops: CDR1 MGHRA, CDR2 YSYEKL. CDR3 region: CASSQESLRDRGETQYF. CDR3 nucleotides: TGCGCCAGCAGCCAAGAATCTCTCCGGGACAGAGGGGAGACCCAGTACTTC.

This clone was observed once. DNA of the CDR3: TGTGCCAGCAGTTCGCCAGGACTAGCGGGACTCAGGGGCTACGAGCAGTACTTC. It translates to CASSSPGLAGLRGYEQYF. This chain connects TRBV28 to TRBJ2-7; 12 nucleotides line up with TRBD2. Germline CDR1 MDHEN, CDR2 SYDVKM. V shed 4 bases and J 3 bases; nucleotides not matched to a gene: 13. The CDR3 is 18 residues long.

In regard to this clone: An end of the junction differs from the germline gene, which may be a read error. This chain links TRBV28 with TRBJ1-3; the D is unclear. CDR1 is MDHEN and CDR2 is SYDVKM in the germline V gene. CDR3 length: 17 residues. The CDR3 coding sequence is TGTGCCAGCAGTGCCTACGGGCACCGCTTCTCTGAAAACACCATATATTTT. It codes for CASSAYGHRFSENTIYF.

The CDR3 DNA reads as TGTGCCAGCAAGAATACTGGGGAGACCCAGTACTTC. Amino acids: CASKNTGETQYF. The rearrangement joins TRBV2 to TRBJ2-5; no clear D. This CDR3 comprises 12 residues. Germline CDR1 SNHLY, CDR2 FYNNEI. The V and J ends lost 7 bases and 5 bases respectively, with 11 bases between them. Variable domain in full (rest from reference TRBV2 and TRBJ2-5): EPEVTQTPSHQVTQMGQEVILRCVPISNHLYFYWYRQILGQKVEFLVSFYNNEISEKSEIFDDQFSVERPDGSNFTLKIRSTKLEDSAMYFCASKNTGETQYFGPGTRLLVL.

The CDR3 nucleotides are TGCGCCAGCAGCTTGTCCGGACTGCCCGAGTACAATGAGCAGTTCTTC. Its translation: CASSLSGLPEYNEQFF. V usage is TRBV5-1 and J usage is TRBJ2-1; D is possibly TRBD2 (5 bases). The V end was cut by 1 base, the J end by 4 bases, with 15 bases between. The germline V gene has CDR1 SGHRS and CDR2 YFSETQ. There are 16 residues in the CDR3. The full variable domain, in which reference TRBV5-1 and TRBJ2-1 provide the parts outside the CDR3, is KAGVTQTPRYLIKTRGQQVTLSCSPISGHRSVSWYQQTPGQGLQFLFEYFSETQRNKGNFPGRFSGRQFSNSRSEMNVSTLELGDSALYLCASSLSGLPEYNEQFFGPGTRLTVL.

The chain recombines TRBV6-5 with TRBJ2-2, with 7 bases that match TRBD1. The CDR3 contains 15 residues. With V trimmed by 2 bases and J by 4 bases, 4 bases remained unmatched. The germline gives CDR1 MNHEY, CDR2 SVGAGI. CDR3 DNA sequence: TGTGCCAGCAGTTACGTGGACAGGCTCACCGGGGAGCTGTTTTTT. It specifies CASSYVDRLTGELFF.

Only one count was recorded for this clone. The chain combines TRBV6-5 with TRBJ2-1; D unclear. The CDR3 spans 13 residues. Germline V gives CDR1 MNHEY, CDR2 SVGAGI. Trimming left V 7 bases short and J 1 base short, with 8 bases between. The CDR3 coding sequence is TGTGCCAGCAAGGATACGTCCTACAATGAGCAGTTCTTC. Protein sequence: CASKDTSYNEQFF.

This rearrangement joins TRBV14 to TRBJ1-1; D is possibly TRBD1 (5 bases). CDR1 is SGHDN, CDR2 FVKESK, per germline. The ends were cut back, 1 base at V and 8 bases at J, with 11 bases in the middle. This CDR3 region has 13 residues. The CDR3 nucleotides read TGTGCCAGCAGCCAAGTTGGGGGTGGAGAAGCTTTCTTT. This gives the protein CASSQVGGGEAFF.

The rearrangement links TRBV25-1 to TRBJ2-1; possibly TRBD2 for D (6 bases). Germline values: CDR1 MGHDK, CDR2 SYGVNS. The V and J ends lost 8 bases and 7 bases respectively, with 24 bases between them. The CDR3 runs 16 residues. The CDR3: CASEEGRERLLNEQFF. For the CDR3, the DNA is TGTGCCAGCGAGGAGGGGCGGGAAAGGCTTTTGAATGAGCAGTTCTTC.